This is a list of T cell receptor beta chains from one sample in a study of cytomegalovirus exposure and HLA in healthy donors. Measured with immunoSEQ multiplex PCR; TCRdb has only the in-frame clones, and not every one. The table shows over 100,000 clones, with 55% to 75% occurring only once. Sequencing was carried out using PBMCs. The receptors were sampled from a man aged 50 to 59 in good health and CMV-seropositive. Each CDR3 is given with its conserved first and last residue. Part of the rows lack a size; the others show once, few, many or a class for expanded clones.

>NA|TRBV25-1|TRBJ2-1
CASSPTGRRIYNEQFF
>once|TRBV7-9|TRBJ2-1
CASILRGTGPSGYNEQFF
>NA|TRBV18|TRBJ1-4
CASSPRTATNEKLFF
>NA|TRBV4-3|TRBJ2-7
CASRRGLAGSYEQYF
>NA|TRBV7-9|TRBJ1-1
CASSRQVTEAFF
>NA|TRBV11-3|TRBJ2-4
CASSFRGLGKNIQYF
>NA|TRBV11-2|TRBJ1-6
CASRGAGTGGSPLHF
>once|TRBV19|TRBJ2-5
CASSYLAGAETQYF
>NA|TRBV6-5|TRBJ2-1
CASRPRGDEQFF
>NA|TRBV5-1|TRBJ2-3
CASSLAPSGGKDTQYF
>many|TRBV2|TRBJ2-3
CATRGGTSGNRRTDTQYF
>once|TRBV4-3|TRBJ2-5
CASSRNRRETQYF
>once|TRBV5-1|TRBJ1-1
CASSPGGAEAFF
>NA|TRBV29-1|TRBJ2-4
CSAHSGSASKNIQYF
>NA|TRBV9|TRBJ2-7
CASSATGAYEQYF
>NA|TRBV5-4|TRBJ2-3
CASSPGQGRVTDTQYF
>NA|TRBV7-8|TRBJ1-2
CASSLVAGPYGYTF
>NA|TRBV7-8|TRBJ2-2
CASSSTRRGLGSGELFF
>NA|TRBV14|TRBJ1-2
CASSPTFYGYTF
>NA|TRBV5-1|TRBJ1-2
CASSSEGYGYTF
>few|TRBV19|TRBJ1-2
CASSLQRANYGYTF
>NA|TRBV6-5|TRBJ2-2
CASRVDRARTGELFF
>NA|TRBV11-3|TRBJ2-7
CASSPGGGLNYEQYF
>NA|TRBV19|TRBJ1-4
CASSIDRGTGATGKEKLFF
>NA|TRBV5-1|TRBJ2-3
CASSLAGTGGGSTDTQYF
>few|TRBV19|TRBJ1-2
CASSIRGGGYTF
>NA|TRBV5-4|TRBJ2-7
CASSLGDRQYF
>few|TRBV2|NA
CASREALLRYEQYF
>once|TRBV4-2|TRBJ2-7
CASSQIAGARVYEQYF
>NA|TRBV29-1|TRBJ1-2
CSGLIMGQATFPYGYTF
>NA|TRBV19|TRBJ1-1
CASTEPNRGAAFF
>NA|TRBV6-4|TRBJ2-5
CASSDSNRGGETQYF